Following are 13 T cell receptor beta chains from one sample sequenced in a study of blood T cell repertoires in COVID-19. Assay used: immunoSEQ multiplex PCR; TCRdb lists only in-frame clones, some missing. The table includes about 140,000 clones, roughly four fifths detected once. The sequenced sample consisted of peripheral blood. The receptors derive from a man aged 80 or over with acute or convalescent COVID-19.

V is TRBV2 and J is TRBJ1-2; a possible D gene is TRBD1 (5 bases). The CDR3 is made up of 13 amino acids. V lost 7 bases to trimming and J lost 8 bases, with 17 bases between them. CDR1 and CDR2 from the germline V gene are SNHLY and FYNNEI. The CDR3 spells CASKLVRDGGYTF. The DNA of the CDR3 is TGTGCCAGCAAACTCGTCAGGGATGGAGGCTACACCTTC.

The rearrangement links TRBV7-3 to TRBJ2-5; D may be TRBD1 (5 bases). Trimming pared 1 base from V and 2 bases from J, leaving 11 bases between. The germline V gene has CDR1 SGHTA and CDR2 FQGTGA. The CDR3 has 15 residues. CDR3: CASSLIAGKQETQYF. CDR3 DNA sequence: TGTGCCAGCAGCTTAATAGCAGGGAAGCAAGAGACCCAGTACTTC.

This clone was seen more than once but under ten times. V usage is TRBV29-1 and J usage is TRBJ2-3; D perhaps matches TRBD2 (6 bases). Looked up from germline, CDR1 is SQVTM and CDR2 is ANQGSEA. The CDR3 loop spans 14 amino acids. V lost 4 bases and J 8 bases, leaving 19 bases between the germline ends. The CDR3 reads CSVVRGLQSRTQYF. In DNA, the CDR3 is TGCAGCGTTGTGAGGGGACTCCAATCCCGTACGCAGTATTTT.

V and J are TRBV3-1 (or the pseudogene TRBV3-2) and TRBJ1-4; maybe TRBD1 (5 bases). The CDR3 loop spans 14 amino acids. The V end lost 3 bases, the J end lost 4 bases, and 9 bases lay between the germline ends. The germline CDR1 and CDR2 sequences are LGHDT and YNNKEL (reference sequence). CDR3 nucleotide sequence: TGTGCCAGCAGCCAGTTCGGGGGTAATGAAAAACTGTTTTTT. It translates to CASSQFGGNEKLFF.

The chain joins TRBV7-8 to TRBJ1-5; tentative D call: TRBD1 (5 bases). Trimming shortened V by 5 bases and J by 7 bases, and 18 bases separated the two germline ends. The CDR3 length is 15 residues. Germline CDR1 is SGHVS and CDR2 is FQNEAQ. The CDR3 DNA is TGTGCCAGCAGCCTAATGCGGGACGCGAGGCAGCCCCAGCATTTT. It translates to CASSLMRDARQPQHF. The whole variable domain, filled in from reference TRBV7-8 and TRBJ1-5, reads GAGVSQSPRYKVAKRGQDVALRCDPISGHVSLFWYQQALGQGPEFLTYFQNEAQLDKSGLPSDRFFAERPEGSVSTLKIQRTQQEDSAVYLCASSLMRDARQPQHFGDGTRLSIL.

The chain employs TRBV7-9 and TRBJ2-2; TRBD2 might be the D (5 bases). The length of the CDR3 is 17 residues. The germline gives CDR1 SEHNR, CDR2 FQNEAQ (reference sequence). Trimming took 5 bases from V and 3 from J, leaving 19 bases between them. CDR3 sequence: CASSPDSGFWDTGELFF. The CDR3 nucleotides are TGTGCCAGCAGCCCAGACTCGGGGTTCTGGGACACCGGGGAGCTGTTTTTT. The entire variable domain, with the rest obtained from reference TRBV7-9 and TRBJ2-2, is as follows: DTGVSQNPRHKITKRGQNVTFRCDPISEHNRLYWYRQTLGQGPEFLTYFQNEAQLEKSRLLSDRFSAERPKGSFSTLEIQRTEQGDSAMYLCASSPDSGFWDTGELFFGEGSRLTVL.

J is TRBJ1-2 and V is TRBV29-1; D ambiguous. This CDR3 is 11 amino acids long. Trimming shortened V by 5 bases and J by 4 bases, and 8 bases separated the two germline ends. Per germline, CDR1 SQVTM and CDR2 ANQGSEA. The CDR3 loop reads CSVREGYGYTF. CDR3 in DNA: TGCAGCGTTCGGGAAGGCTATGGCTACACCTTC.

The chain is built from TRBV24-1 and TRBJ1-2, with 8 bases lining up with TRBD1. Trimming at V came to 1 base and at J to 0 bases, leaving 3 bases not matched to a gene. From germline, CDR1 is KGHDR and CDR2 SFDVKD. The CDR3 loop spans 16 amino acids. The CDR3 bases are TGTGCCACCAGTGATTTCGGACAGGGAGCTAACTATGGCTACACCTTC. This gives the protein CATSDFGQGANYGYTF.

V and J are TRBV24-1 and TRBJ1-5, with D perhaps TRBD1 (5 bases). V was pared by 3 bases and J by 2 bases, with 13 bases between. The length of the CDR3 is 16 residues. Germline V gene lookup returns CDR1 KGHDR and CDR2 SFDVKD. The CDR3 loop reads CATSDPSQAGNQPQHF. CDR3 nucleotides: TGTGCCACCAGTGATCCATCACAGGCGGGCAATCAGCCCCAGCATTTT.

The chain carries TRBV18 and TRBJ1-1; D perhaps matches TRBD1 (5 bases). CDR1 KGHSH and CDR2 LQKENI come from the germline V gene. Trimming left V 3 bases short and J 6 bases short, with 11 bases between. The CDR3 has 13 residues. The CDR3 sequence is CASSPNQGSEAFF. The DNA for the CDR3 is TGTGCCAGCTCACCTAACCAGGGCTCTGAAGCTTTCTTT.

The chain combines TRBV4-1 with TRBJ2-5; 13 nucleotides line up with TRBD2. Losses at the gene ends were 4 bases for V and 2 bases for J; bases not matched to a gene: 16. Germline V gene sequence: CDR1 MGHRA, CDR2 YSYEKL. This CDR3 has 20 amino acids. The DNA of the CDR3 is TGCGCCAGCAGCCTATCCTCGGCACTAGCGGGGGGGCGGCAGCAAGAGACCCAGTACTTC. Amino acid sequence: CASSLSSALAGGRQQETQYF.

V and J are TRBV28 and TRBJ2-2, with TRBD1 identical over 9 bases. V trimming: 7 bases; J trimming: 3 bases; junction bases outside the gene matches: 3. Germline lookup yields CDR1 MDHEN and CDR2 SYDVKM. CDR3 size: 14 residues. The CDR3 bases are TGTGCCAGCACCACAGGGGGCTACACCGGGGAGCTGTTTTTT. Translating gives CASTTGGYTGELFF.

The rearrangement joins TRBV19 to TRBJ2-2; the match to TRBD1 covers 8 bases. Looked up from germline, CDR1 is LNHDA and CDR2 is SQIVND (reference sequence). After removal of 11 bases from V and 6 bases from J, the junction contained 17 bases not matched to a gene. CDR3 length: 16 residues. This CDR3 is CAARSGQGKSSGELFF. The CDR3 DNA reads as TGTGCCGCACGATCCGGACAGGGAAAGTCCTCCGGGGAGCTGTTTTTT.